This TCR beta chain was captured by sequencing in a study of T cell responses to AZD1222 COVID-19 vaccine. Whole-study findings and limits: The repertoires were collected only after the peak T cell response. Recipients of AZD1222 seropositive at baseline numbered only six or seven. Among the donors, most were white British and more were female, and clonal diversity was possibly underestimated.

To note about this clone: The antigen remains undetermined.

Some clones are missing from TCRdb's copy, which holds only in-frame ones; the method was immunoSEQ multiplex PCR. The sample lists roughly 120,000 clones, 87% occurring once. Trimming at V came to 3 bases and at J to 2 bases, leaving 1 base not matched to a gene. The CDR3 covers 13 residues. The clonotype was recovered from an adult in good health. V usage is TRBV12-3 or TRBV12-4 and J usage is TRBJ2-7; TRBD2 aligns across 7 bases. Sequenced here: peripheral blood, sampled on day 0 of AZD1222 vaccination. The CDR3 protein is CASSFGTTYEQYF. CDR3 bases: TGTGCCAGCAGTTTTGGGACTACCTACGAGCAGTACTTC.